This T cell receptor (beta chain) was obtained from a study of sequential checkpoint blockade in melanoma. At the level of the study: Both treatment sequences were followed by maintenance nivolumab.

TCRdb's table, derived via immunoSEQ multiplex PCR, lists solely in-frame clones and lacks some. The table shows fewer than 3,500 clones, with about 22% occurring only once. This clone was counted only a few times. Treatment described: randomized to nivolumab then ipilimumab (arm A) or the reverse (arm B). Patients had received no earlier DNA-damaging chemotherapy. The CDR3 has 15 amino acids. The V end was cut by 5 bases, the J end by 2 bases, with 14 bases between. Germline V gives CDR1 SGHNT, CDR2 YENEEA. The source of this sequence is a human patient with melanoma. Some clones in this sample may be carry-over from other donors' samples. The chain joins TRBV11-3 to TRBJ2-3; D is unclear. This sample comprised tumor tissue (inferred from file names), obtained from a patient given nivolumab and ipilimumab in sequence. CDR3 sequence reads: CASSPGSGYTDTQYF. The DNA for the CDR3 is TGTGCCAGCAGCCCCGGTTCAGGCTACACAGATACGCAGTATTTT.